The rows below give T cell receptor beta chains drawn from one sample of a study of CD8 T cell repertoires and HIV-1 epitope variants. The assay was immunoSEQ multiplex PCR, and TCRdb's table has in-frame clones only and misses some. Of more than 4,000 clones in the sample, just over 65% were seen once. The antigens for these receptors are not known. Input material: cultured CD8+ T cells derived from PBMCs. These receptors were collected from a male donor with HIV. The CDR3 runs from the conserved cysteine through the conserved F or W. The order of the fields is V gene, clone size, D gene, J gene, CDR3 DNA, CDR3 protein. A D gene is named only where the DNA matches it firmly. A row's size may be missing; if present it is once, few, many or a size class.

TRBV28	few	.	TRBJ2-3	TGTGCCAGCAGTTTATTGGGGGGAATGGATACGCAGTATTTT	CASSLLGGMDTQYF
TRBV4-1	.	.	TRBJ2-7	TGCGCCAGCAGCCTCCCGGGGATCTCCTACGAGCAGTACTTC	CASSLPGISYEQYF
TRBV5-5	.	TRBD2	TRBJ2-7	TGTGCCAGCAGCACCCTAGCGGGAGGCTACGAGCAGTACTTC	CASSTLAGGYEQYF
TRBV7-2	.	.	TRBJ2-7	TGTGCCAGCAGCCCTACAGGCGGGCGGGACGAGCAGTACTTC	CASSPTGGRDEQYF
TRBV28	.	.	TRBJ1-2	TGTGCCAGCAGTTTATTCGCCCTTAGCCCACAGTCTCCTAACTATGGCTACACCTTC	CASSLFALSPQSPNYGYTF
TRBV7-8	.	TRBD1	TRBJ2-2	TGTGCCAGCAGCTTGGGGACAGGGCTCACCGGGGAGCTGTTTTTT	CASSLGTGLTGELFF
TRBV5-6	.	TRBD2	TRBJ2-1	TGTGCCAGCAGCCTGGGGGGGAGCATAAAGGATGAGCAGTTCTTC	CASSLGGSIKDEQFF
TRBV5-1	.	TRBD1	TRBJ1-4	TGCGCCAGCAGCTTGGTCGGGGTACAGGGGACAACTAATGAAAAACTGTTTTTT	CASSLVGVQGTTNEKLFF
TRBV27	.	TRBD2	TRBJ2-1	TGTGCCAGCAGTCAACTAGCGGAAATTAACAATGAGCAGTTCTTC	CASSQLAEINNEQFF
TRBV7-9	.	.	TRBJ2-5	TGTGCCAGCAGCTTACCCCCCGACACCCAGTACTTC	CASSLPPDTQYF
TRBV2	.	.	TRBJ2-1	TGTGCCAGCAGTCATAGCGTCAGCTCCTACAATGAGCAGTTCTTC	CASSHSVSSYNEQFF
TRBV11-3	.	.	TRBJ2-7	TGTGCCAGCAGCTTGAGGGAGGATCCCTCCTACGAGCAGTACTTC	CASSLREDPSYEQYF
TRBV27	.	TRBD1	TRBJ1-1	TGTGCCAGCGGATGGACAGGGGGGACTGAAGCTTTCTTT	CASGWTGGTEAFF
TRBV10-3	.	.	TRBJ2-7	TGTGCCATCAGTGAGTCGAAACTTTCGTCGGAGCAGTACTTC	CAISESKLSSEQYF
TRBV4-2	few	.	TRBJ1-6	TGTGCCAGCAGCCAAGATTTAGGACAGTATTCACCCCTCCACTTT	CASSQDLGQYSPLHF
TRBV5-1	medium-sized	.	TRBJ1-5	TGCGCCAGCAGCCCGGTACCTGACATCGGGAGGGCTCAGCCCCAGCATTTT	CASSPVPDIGRAQPQHF
TRBV9	few	.	TRBJ2-7	TGTGCCAGCAGCGTGTCAGGGGGGATGGACGAGCAGTACTTC	CASSVSGGMDEQYF
TRBV5-4	.	.	TRBJ1-2	TGTGCCAGCAGCCCCCCCGAAGGCGTTAACTATGGCTACACCTTC	CASSPPEGVNYGYTF
TRBV11-2	.	TRBD2	TRBJ2-1	TGTGCCAGCAGCTTGGGGGGACTAGCGGGAAAAGAGCAGTTCTTC	CASSLGGLAGKEQFF
TRBV6-1	few	.	TRBJ2-7	TGTGCCAGCAGTGCAAGGGGGACCTACGAGCAGTACTTC	CASSARGTYEQYF
TRBV5-6	few	.	TRBJ2-7	TGTGCCAGCAGCTCCGGGACATTGAGCTCCTACGAGCAGTACTTC	CASSSGTLSSYEQYF
TRBV6-5	few	.	TRBJ2-7	TGTGCCTCGCAGCACCCCCTCTCCTACGAGCAGTACTTC	CASQHPLSYEQYF
TRBV19	.	.	TRBJ2-2	TGTGCCAGTGGGTGGGGCCCCGGGGAGCTGTTTTTT	CASGWGPGELFF
TRBV7-9	few	.	TRBJ2-7	TGTGCCAGCAGGGGGGACCGTCAGGCGGGCTACGAGCAGTACTTC	CASRGDRQAGYEQYF
TRBV7-9	.	.	TRBJ1-1	TGTGCCAGCAGCAGCGCCGGGACTGAAGCTTTCTTT	CASSSAGTEAFF
TRBV4-3	large	.	TRBJ1-4	TGCGCCAGCAGCCAAGATTCAACGGGGAACATTGCAACTAATGAAAAACTGTTTTTT	CASSQDSTGNIATNEKLFF
TRBV28	.	.	TRBJ2-7	TGTGCCAGCAGTTTATACGGGAATGAAGGCTACGAGCAGTACTTC	CASSLYGNEGYEQYF
TRBV2	.	TRBD1	TRBJ2-7	TGTGCCAGCAGAGGACAGGAAGAACCCTACGAGCAGTACTTC	CASRGQEEPYEQYF
TRBV19	.	TRBD1	TRBJ1-1	TGTGCCAGTAGTTCCCGTTGGACAGGGGGAATGAACACTGAAGCTTTCTTT	CASSSRWTGGMNTEAFF
TRBV10-3	.	.	TRBJ2-7	TGTGCCATCAGTGGGGTCGGGGACACCTACGAGCAGTACTTC	CAISGVGDTYEQYF
TRBV6-5	once	TRBD2	TRBJ2-7	TGTGCCAGCAGCCCTAGCGGGGATAACTACGAGCAGTACTTC	CASSPSGDNYEQYF
TRBV19	.	.	TRBJ1-2	TGTGCCAGTAGTATAGGGTCCTCAGGCTACACCTTC	CASSIGSSGYTF
TRBV7-6	.	TRBD1	TRBJ2-7	TGTGCCAGCAGCTTAGCGACAGGGTGGGCCTACGAGCAGTACTTC	CASSLATGWAYEQYF
TRBV5-1	.	TRBD1	TRBJ1-1	TGCGCCAGCAGTTGGGGAGGGGGCGGCACTGAAGCTTTCTTT	CASSWGGGGTEAFF
TRBV19	few	TRBD1	TRBJ1-5	TGTGCCAGTGATACAGGGGGCTGGTCTAGCAATCAGCCCCAGCATTTT	CASDTGGWSSNQPQHF